These 6 T cell receptor beta chains came from one sample sequenced in a study of cytomegalovirus exposure and HLA in healthy donors. Amplification used 60 Vbeta primers and 13 Jbeta primers. TCRdb keeps only in-frame clones here, not all; method: immunoSEQ multiplex PCR. The repertoire consists of some 130,000 clones, with approximately 80% occurring once and the leading ten covering 2.5% to 3.5%. What was sequenced was PBMCs. The source is a male donor in good health and CMV-seronegative.

The chain links TRBV19 to TRBJ1-2, with 8 bases matching TRBD1. V dropped 7 bases and J dropped 3; count of bases not matched to a gene: 10. CDR1 is LNHDA and CDR2 is SQIVND in the germline V gene (reference sequence). This CDR3 has 15 amino acids. CDR3 in amino acids: CASKSPGQGDYGYTF. The CDR3 nucleotides read TGTGCCAGTAAGAGCCCCGGACAGGGTGACTATGGCTACACCTTC.

V and J are TRBV25-1 and TRBJ1-4; D is unclear. The CDR3 totals 16 residues. CDR1 and CDR2 from the germline V gene are MGHDK and SYGVNS. With 1 base removed from V and 3 bases from J, the gap between germline ends came to 12 bases. CDR3 nucleotide sequence: TGTGCCAGCAGTGAATTCCGGGAGCTACCTAATGAAAAACTGTTTTTT. Translation gives CASSEFRELPNEKLFF. The full variable domain, completed using reference TRBV25-1 and TRBJ1-4, is EADIYQTPRYLVIGTGKKITLECSQTMGHDKMYWYQQDPGMELHLIHYSYGVNSTEKGDLSSESTVSRIRTEHFPLTLESARPSHTSQYLCASSEFRELPNEKLFFGSGTQLSVL.

This clone was observed a few times. This chain connects TRBV7-9 to TRBJ1-1; no clear D. The ends were cut back, 2 bases at V and 1 base at J, with 11 bases in the middle. The CDR3 runs 15 residues. Germline CDR1 and CDR2: SEHNR and FQNEAQ (reference sequence). As DNA, the CDR3 is TGTGCCAGCAGCTTATATCAGACTGAGAACACTGAAGCTTTCTTT. This codes for CASSLYQTENTEAFF.

This clone was seen once. This chain uses TRBV7-2 with TRBJ2-7; the match to TRBD2 covers 15 bases. Germline V gene data show CDR1 as SGHTA and CDR2 as FQGNSA. V shed 4 bases, J shed 6 bases, and the junction held 7 bases outside the gene matches. The CDR3 contains 16 residues. CDR3 DNA sequence: TGTGCCAGCAGCTATGGACTAGCGGGAGGGGGCTCCGAGCAGTACTTC. As protein: CASSYGLAGGGSEQYF.

The gene calls are TRBV7-9 and TRBJ2-7, with D hard to call. Trimming cost V 4 bases and J 0 bases, with 7 bases left between them. The CDR3 has 13 residues. Germline V gene lookup returns CDR1 SEHNR and CDR2 FQNEAQ (reference sequence). CDR3 region: CASSSTNSYEQYF. In DNA form, the CDR3 reads TGTGCCAGCAGCTCGACAAACTCCTACGAGCAGTACTTC.

The J gene is TRBJ2-4, the V gene TRBV28; D possibly corresponds to TRBD2 (5 bases). The CDR3 covers 13 residues. Trimming took 1 base from V and 12 from J, leaving 13 bases between them. The germline gives CDR1 MDHEN, CDR2 SYDVKM. The CDR3: CASSLSEVLGQYF. The CDR3, as DNA: TGTGCCAGCAGTTTATCGGAGGTCCTCGGTCAGTACTTC.